This TCR beta chain was identified during a study of control samples from healthy donors and cancer patients. Germline V gene sequence: CDR1 SGDLS, CDR2 YYNGEE. Trimming took off 4 bases at V and 3 bases at J, with 17 bases between the two ends. CDR3 length: 16 residues. The data were produced by immunoSEQ multiplex PCR, yet TCRdb's version contains in-frame clones alone and is incomplete. The data show 55,000 to 90,000 clones, about 80% seen once. The V and J genes are TRBV9 and TRBJ2-1, with D perhaps TRBD2 (6 bases). The specimen was blood. This TCR was recovered from a man aged 45 to 65 in good health. The CDR3 is CASSPRGRGDYNEQFF. The CDR3 DNA reads TGTGCCAGCAGCCCTCGAGGGCGGGGTGACTACAATGAGCAGTTCTTC.